These 3 T cell receptor beta chains share one sample of origin, sequenced in a study of cytotoxic CD8 clonotypes in ibrutinib-treated CLL. Data came from immunoSEQ multiplex PCR; TCRdb stores just in-frame clones and leaves some out. The repertoire consists of over 250,000 clones, with 70% to 80% occurring once and the leading ten covering about 5.3%. This specimen was PBMCs, taken at disease progression, from a patient treated with ibrutinib. The receptors here all came from a human donor with chronic lymphocytic leukemia.

V usage is TRBV7-8 and J usage is TRBJ2-3; D uncertain. Looked up from germline, CDR1 is SGHVS and CDR2 is FQNEAQ. The CDR3 consists of 16 residues. V was shortened by 0 bases and J by 0 bases, with 10 bases between the two germline ends. Here the CDR3 DNA reads TGTGCCAGCAGCTTAGCGTATCGACTTAGCACAGATACGCAGTATTTT. The encoded protein is CASSLAYRLSTDTQYF.

The chain has TRBV7-2 and TRBJ2-1; 8 nucleotides match TRBD2. The CDR3 has 14 residues. CDR1 is SGHTA and CDR2 is FQGNSA in the germline V gene. J gave up 9 bases and V 2 bases, and 6 bases lay outside the gene matches. CDR3 in DNA: TGTGCCAGCAGCTTACTGGCGGGGGGAGTTGAGCAGTTCTTC. Its protein is CASSLLAGGVEQFF.

About this clone itself: Different DNA sequences within this sample yield the same CDR3. The J gene is TRBJ1-6, the V gene TRBV15; 8 bases align to TRBD1. Germline CDR1 and CDR2: LNHNV and YYDKDF (reference sequence). This CDR3 is built from 14 residues. J gave up 7 bases and V 1 base, and 0 bases lay outside the gene matches. The CDR3 here is CATSRGQGNSPLHF. The CDR3 coding sequence is TGTGCCACCAGCAGAGGACAGGGGAATTCACCCCTCCACTTT.